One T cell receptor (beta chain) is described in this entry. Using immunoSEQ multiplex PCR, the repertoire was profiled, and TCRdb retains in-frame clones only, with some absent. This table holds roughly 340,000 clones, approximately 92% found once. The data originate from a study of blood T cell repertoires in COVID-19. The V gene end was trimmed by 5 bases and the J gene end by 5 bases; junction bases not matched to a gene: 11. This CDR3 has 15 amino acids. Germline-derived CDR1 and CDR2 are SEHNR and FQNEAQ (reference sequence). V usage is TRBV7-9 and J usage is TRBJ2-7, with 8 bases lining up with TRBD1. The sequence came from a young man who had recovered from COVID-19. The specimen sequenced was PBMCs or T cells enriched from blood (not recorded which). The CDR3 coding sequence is TGTGCCAGCAGCGCCAGGACAGGGTCTGGGAACGAGCAGTACTTC. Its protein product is CASSARTGSGNEQYF.